This passage covers 21 T cell receptor beta chains from one sample sequenced in a study of OX40 agonist ivuxolimab in advanced cancers. The repertoire was sequenced with immunoSEQ multiplex PCR; TCRdb's copy has only in-frame clones and lacks some. The sample includes about 18,000 clones, around 71% seen only once; the top ten take about 17%. Material: CD4+ or CD8+ T cells sorted from blood, obtained in a trial of the OX40 agonist ivuxolimab. The receptors come from an adult with an advanced solid tumor such as melanoma, head and neck, liver or kidney cancer.

J is TRBJ2-7 and V is TRBV6-5, with 10 bases matching TRBD1. Germline trimming cut 3 bases from V and 0 bases from J; bases unmatched to any gene: 2. Germline CDR1 MNHEY, CDR2 SVGAGI. This CDR3 is 15 amino acids long. This CDR3 reads CASSYGTGASYEQYF. The CDR3 DNA sequence: TGTGCCAGCAGTTATGGGACAGGGGCCTCCTACGAGCAGTACTTC.

The rearrangement joins TRBV4-1 to TRBJ2-7, with 7 bases aligning to TRBD1. Germline trimming cut 1 base from V and 5 bases from J; bases unmatched to any gene: 2. CDR1 MGHRA and CDR2 YSYEKL come from the germline V gene. This CDR3 is 13 amino acids long. The CDR3: CASSQGGGNEQYF. CDR3 coding DNA: TGCGCCAGCAGCCAAGGAGGGGGCAACGAGCAGTACTTC.

This clone is medium-sized by share. Within the sample, other DNA sequences also encode this same CDR3. The chain has TRBV7-2 and TRBJ2-2; no clear D. CDR1 and CDR2 from the germline V gene are SGHTA and FQGNSA. The CDR3 loop spans 11 amino acids. V was cut by 2 bases and J by 8 bases, with 3 bases left in between. DNA for the CDR3: TGTGCCAGCAGCTTAAGTGGGGAGCTGTTTTTT. Its protein is CASSLSGELFF.

The V call is TRBV11-1, the J call TRBJ2-1; no definite D call. Deletions cut 3 bases from V and 4 bases from J, with 10 bases between. This CDR3 contains 14 residues. Germline CDR1 and CDR2: SGHAT and FQDESV (reference sequence). CDR3 region: CASSFPGQYNEQFF. CDR3 DNA sequence: TGTGCCAGCAGCTTTCCAGGCCAGTACAATGAGCAGTTCTTC.

The J gene is TRBJ1-2, the V gene TRBV15; a weak D match, TRBD1 (5 bases). CDR1 LNHNV and CDR2 YYDKDF come from the germline V gene (reference sequence). This CDR3 spans 13 amino acids. The V end lost 5 bases, the J end lost 4 bases, and 11 bases lay between the germline ends. CDR3 residues: CATSPDSGYGYTF. In DNA, the CDR3 is TGTGCCACCAGCCCTGACAGTGGCTATGGCTACACCTTC.

The gene calls are TRBV4-1 and TRBJ2-1, with TRBD1 identical over 10 bases. Germline CDR1 is MGHRA and CDR2 is YSYEKL. This CDR3 region has 14 residues. With 6 bases clipped from V and 2 bases from J, the junction kept 1 base outside the gene matches. The DNA for the CDR3 is TGCGCCAGCAGAGGACAGGGGGCCTACAATGAGCAGTTCTTC. It specifies CASRGQGAYNEQFF.

The chain has TRBV6-5 and TRBJ2-1; perhaps TRBD2 as D (6 bases). CDR1 and CDR2 from the germline V gene are MNHEY and SVGAGI. Trimming stripped 0 bases from V and 7 bases from J, with 13 bases between. CDR3 length: 15 residues. This chain's CDR3 is CASSYSWRAINEQFF. The DNA of the CDR3 is TGTGCCAGCAGTTACTCGTGGAGGGCCATAAATGAGCAGTTCTTC.

The rearrangement links TRBV6-5 to TRBJ1-1; maybe TRBD1 (5 bases). Germline values: CDR1 MNHEY, CDR2 SVGAGI. With 3 bases removed from V and 4 bases from J, the gap between germline ends came to 12 bases. This CDR3 spans 14 amino acids. CDR3: CASSYRGAGTEAFF. The CDR3 nucleotides read TGTGCCAGCAGTTATAGGGGCGCGGGCACTGAAGCTTTCTTT.

This clone has only one observation. The rearrangement uses TRBV6-5 and TRBJ2-1, with TRBD1 as a possible D gene (5 bases). CDR1 and CDR2 (germline): MNHEY, SVGAGI. CDR3 length equals 13 residues. With 7 bases removed from V and 6 bases from J, the gap between germline ends came to 13 bases. In DNA, the CDR3 is TGTGCCAGCAATCAGGGCCTACCCAATGAGCAGTTCTTC. It is translated as CASNQGLPNEQFF.

The chain employs TRBV7-9 and TRBJ1-2; possibly TRBD1 for D (5 bases). Germline values: CDR1 SEHNR, CDR2 FQNEAQ (reference sequence). The CDR3 is 14 residues long. Trimming shortened V by 5 bases and J by 6 bases, and 16 bases separated the two germline ends. CDR3 in amino acids: CASSPTTEIHGYTF. The CDR3 DNA reads as TGTGCCAGCAGCCCAACGACAGAAATACATGGCTACACCTTC.

CDR3 sequence: CASTTSSGIVNEQFF. DNA for the CDR3: TGTGCCAGCACTACATCTAGCGGGATTGTTAATGAGCAGTTCTTC. This chain joins TRBV28 and TRBJ2-1; 9 bases agree with TRBD2. CDR1 MDHEN and CDR2 SYDVKM come from the germline V gene. This CDR3 has 15 residues. V shed 7 bases, J shed 7 bases, and the junction held 11 bases outside the gene matches. The whole variable domain, filled in from reference TRBV28 and TRBJ2-1, reads DVKVTQSSRYLVKRTGEKVFLECVQDMDHENMFWYRQDPGLGLRLIYFSYDVKMKEKGDIPEGYSVSREKKERFSLILESASTNQTSMYLCASTTSSGIVNEQFFGPGTRLTVL.

The CDR3 spells CASAPRGGGPNEQFF. DNA of the CDR3: TGTGCCAGCGCCCCACGAGGAGGGGGCCCCAATGAGCAGTTCTTC. The V gene is TRBV7-9, the J gene TRBJ2-1; TRBD1 is a possible D gene (7 bases). Germline assignment: CDR1 SEHNR and CDR2 FQNEAQ (reference sequence). V lost 8 bases to trimming and J lost 6 bases, with 20 bases between them. The CDR3 runs to 15 residues.

The rearrangement links TRBV6-5 to TRBJ1-5; D is possibly TRBD1 (5 bases). This CDR3 has 14 residues. Germline CDR1 reads MNHEY; CDR2 reads SVGAGI. Deletions cut 7 bases from V and 6 bases from J, with 16 bases between. In nucleotides, the CDR3 is TGTGCCAGCACTGTAGGGGCAGGGTTTCAGCCCCAGCATTTT. Translating it yields CASTVGAGFQPQHF.

This clone was observed a handful of times. The chain joins TRBV29-1 to TRBJ2-1, with TRBD2 matching 10 bases. V lost 1 base, J lost 4 bases, and 4 bases stayed unmatched. Germline V gives CDR1 SQVTM, CDR2 ANQGSEA. The CDR3 covers 15 residues. The CDR3 nucleotides are TGCAGCGTTGAAGCACTAGCGGGGAGATACAATGAGCAGTTCTTC. Its protein is CSVEALAGRYNEQFF.

The chain links TRBV9 to TRBJ1-2; 8 bases match TRBD1. After removal of 4 bases from V and 5 bases from J, the junction contained 4 bases not matched to a gene. CDR1 and CDR2 (germline): SGDLS, YYNGEE. The CDR3 is 13 residues long. CDR3 region: CASSPQGVYGYTF. The DNA for the CDR3 is TGTGCCAGCAGCCCACAGGGGGTGTATGGCTACACCTTC.

To note about this clone: The same CDR3 also results from other DNA sequences found in this sample. V and J are TRBV9 and TRBJ2-3; TRBD2 is a possible D gene (6 bases). This CDR3 contains 14 residues. The V gene's germline CDR1 is SGDLS and CDR2 YYNGEE. V was cut by 0 bases and J by 6 bases, with 11 bases left in between. CDR3 bases: TGTGCCAGCAGCGTAGCTGGGGCGGGGGATACGCAGTATTTT. Amino acid sequence: CASSVAGAGDTQYF.

The rearrangement links TRBV7-9 to TRBJ2-1; 13 bases fit TRBD2. CDR1 SEHNR and CDR2 FQNEAQ come from the germline V gene (reference sequence). This CDR3 region has 15 residues. Losses at the gene ends were 3 bases for V and 7 bases for J; bases not matched to a gene: 3. CDR3: CASSFTSGRVNEQFF. The CDR3 nucleotides read TGTGCCAGCAGCTTTACTAGCGGGAGGGTAAATGAGCAGTTCTTC.

This clone was detected once. The chain couples TRBV5-5 to TRBJ2-3, with D hard to call. The germline V and J ends were trimmed by 0 bases and 4 bases, with 9 bases remaining between them. The germline gives CDR1 SGHKS, CDR2 YYEKEE (reference sequence). The CDR3 is 14 amino acids. The CDR3 here is CASSLVKAADTQYF. The CDR3 DNA reads TGTGCCAGCAGCTTGGTCAAGGCGGCAGATACGCAGTATTTT. The whole variable domain, filled in from reference TRBV5-5 and TRBJ2-3, reads DAGVTQSPTHLIKTRGQQVTLRCSPISGHKSVSWYQQVLGQGPQFIFQYYEKEERGRGNFPDRFSARQFPNYSSELNVNALLLGDSALYLCASSLVKAADTQYFGPGTRLTVL.

V usage is TRBV6-6 and J usage is TRBJ2-6; possibly TRBD2 for D (6 bases). Germline V gene sequence: CDR1 MNHNY, CDR2 SVGAGI (reference sequence). V was clipped by 5 bases and J by 14 bases, with 16 bases between them. The CDR3 contains 13 residues. The CDR3 sequence: CASSGGTDPFLTF. CDR3 coding DNA: TGTGCCAGCAGTGGGGGGACTGACCCCTTCCTGACTTTC.

The sample holds a few counts of this clone. This chain joins TRBV6-5 and TRBJ1-5; D perhaps matches TRBD1 (5 bases). This CDR3 is built from 14 residues. The germline V gene has CDR1 MNHEY and CDR2 SVGAGI. Trimming cost V 5 bases and J 7 bases, with 15 bases left between them. The DNA of the CDR3 is TGTGCCAGCAGTGCACAGGATTGGGAACAGCCCCAGCATTTT. It translates to CASSAQDWEQPQHF.

V gene TRBV18 combines with J gene TRBJ2-3; 7 nucleotides agree with TRBD1. This CDR3 is built from 17 residues. Germline CDR1 reads KGHSH; CDR2 reads LQKENI. V dropped 3 bases and J dropped 2; count of bases not matched to a gene: 11. CDR3 in amino acids: CASSPTTWTGNTDTQYF. The CDR3 bases are TGTGCCAGCTCACCCACGACCTGGACAGGAAACACAGATACGCAGTATTTT.